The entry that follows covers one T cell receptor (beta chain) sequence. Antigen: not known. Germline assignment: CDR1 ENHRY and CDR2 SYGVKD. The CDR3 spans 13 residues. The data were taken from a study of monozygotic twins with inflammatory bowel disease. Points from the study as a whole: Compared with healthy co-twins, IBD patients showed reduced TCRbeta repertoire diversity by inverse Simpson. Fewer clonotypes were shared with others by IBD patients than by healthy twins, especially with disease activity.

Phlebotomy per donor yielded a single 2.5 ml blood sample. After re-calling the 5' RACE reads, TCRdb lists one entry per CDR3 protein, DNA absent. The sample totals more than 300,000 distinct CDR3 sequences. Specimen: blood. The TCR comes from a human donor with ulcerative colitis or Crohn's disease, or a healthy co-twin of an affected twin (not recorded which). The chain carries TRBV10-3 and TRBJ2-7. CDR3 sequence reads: CAISDVNSYEQYF.